This T cell receptor (beta chain) stems from a study of tumor-infiltrating lymphocytes in primary liver carcinoma. TCR beta cDNA was reverse-transcribed from roughly 520 ng of total RNA. The reaction used a constant-region primer and ProtoScript II reverse transcriptase. Sequencing libraries for TCR beta derived from three nested multiplex PCR rounds that used slightly modified ARM-PCR. Running 10 cycles apiece, the first two PCR rounds relied on TRBV1-TRBV30 forward primers together with a C-beta reverse primer. One entry per CDR3 protein results from TCRdb running MiXCR on the multiplex PCR reads. Of 40,000 to 50,000 distinct CDR3 sequences in the sample, about 68% were seen once. Investigators took RNA and DNA out together from about 20-30 mg of unsorted bulk tissue. Those sampled were patients whose primary liver carcinoma was treated by surgical resection. For each tumor, five separate regions were sampled. In every tumor sample, viable tumor cells made up over 85%.

Overall study findings and caveats: Top clones occupying all five tumor regions numbered only about 8-25%.

Germline V CDR1 and CDR2: MDHEN, SYDVKM. This CDR3 is built from 13 residues. A word on this clonotype: No antigen is known for it. At one boundary the junction diverges from the germline segment, which might be a read error.

The chain combines TRBV28 with TRBJ1-1; no firm D call. This TCR came from a middle-aged man with primary liver carcinoma and hepatitis B virus infection. Source material: liver tumor tissue from sampling region 3. Subset of the sample: tumor region T3, left-lateral pole. CDR3 DNA sequence: TGTTCCAGCATGGCCGGTGGGAACACTGAAGCTTTCTTT. Protein sequence: CSSMAGGNTEAFF.